The 28 T cell receptor beta chains reported below all come from one sample, sequenced in a study of neurological immune-mediated disorders. TCRdb fed the 5' RACE reads into MiXCR, producing one record per CDR3 protein. The table includes some 60,000 distinct CDR3 sequences, roughly 2.5% detected once. Sequencing was carried out using PBMCs. Receptors originate from a man aged 50-59 years with multiple sclerosis.

This clonotype occurred many times. The chain combines TRBV12-3 or TRBV12-4 with TRBJ2-7; D gene uncertain. Trimming shortened V by 5 bases and J by 7 bases, and 12 bases separated the two germline ends. This CDR3 has 12 amino acids. The CDR3 region has the DNA TGTGCCAGCAGTCGGGCGACTGGGGAGCAGTACTTC. It yields the protein CASSRATGEQYF.

As for this clonotype: A read error may be the cause here, since a much bigger clone is one base away. This rearrangement joins TRBV7-2 to TRBJ2-4, with unresolved D. CDR1 and CDR2 from the germline V gene are SGHTA and FQGNSA. This CDR3 contains 12 residues. DNA of the CDR3: TGTGACAGCAGCTTAGACTCGAACATTCAGTACTTC. As protein: CDSSLDSNIQYF.

This clonotype occurred many times. The gene calls are TRBV12-3 or TRBV12-4 and TRBJ2-1; 8 positions agree with TRBD1. V was clipped by 2 bases and J by 12 bases; unmatched bases: 3. This CDR3 spans 12 amino acids. The CDR3 DNA reads as TGTGCCAGCAGTTTAACGGGGACAGGGCAGTTCTTC. Its translation is CASSLTGTGQFF.

This clonotype has at least ten counts. The V and J genes are TRBV7-9 and TRBJ2-5; the match to TRBD2 covers 14 bases. The CDR3 extends over 17 amino acids. Germline loops: CDR1 SEHNR, CDR2 FQNEAQ (reference sequence). V lost 4 bases and J lost 1; bases outside the gene matches: 5. Here the CDR3 reads CASSYRTSGGPQETQYF. The CDR3 DNA follows: TGTGCCAGCAGCTACCGGACTAGCGGGGGGCCCCAAGAGACCCAGTACTTC.

This clonotype was found many times. This sequence joins TRBV7-6 and TRBJ2-7; 8 nucleotides agree with TRBD1. Germline CDR1 and CDR2: SGHVS and FNYEAQ. Trimming took 6 bases from V and 5 from J; bases not matched to a gene: 12. The CDR3 is made up of 15 amino acids. The CDR3 nucleotides are TGTGCCAGCAGTACTAATGTGCAGGGGGCCCACGAGCAGTACTTC. This translates into CASSTNVQGAHEQYF.

This clonotype occurred many times. The rearrangement uses TRBV5-1 and TRBJ1-1, with TRBD1 identical over 7 bases. The J segment lost 2 bases and the V segment lost 5 bases, leaving 12 bases of the junction unmatched. Germline V gene lookup returns CDR1 SGHRS and CDR2 YFSETQ. This CDR3 region has 16 residues. The CDR3 loop reads CASRVAGTAENTEAFF. The CDR3 bases are TGCGCCAGCAGGGTAGCCGGGACAGCCGAAAACACTGAAGCTTTCTTT.

With respect to this clonotype: One junction end disagrees with the germline gene, perhaps due to a read error. V gene TRBV4-1 combines with J gene TRBJ1-6, with 11 bases matching TRBD1. This CDR3 contains 16 residues. CDR1 MGHRA and CDR2 YSYEKL come from the germline V gene. The chain's CDR3 is CASSPRTGGYNSTLNF. The CDR3 nucleotides are TGCGCCAGCAGCCCCCGGACAGGGGGCTATAATTCAACCCTCAACTTT.

This clonotype was counted at least ten times. V usage is TRBV6-2 or TRBV6-3 and J usage is TRBJ1-1, with D uncertain. CDR3 length: 11 amino acids. The germline V gene has CDR1 MNHEY and CDR2 SVGEGT. Between the trimmed V and J ends, which lost 2 bases and 7 bases, there was a span of 5 bases. The CDR3 spells CASSYMGEAFF. CDR3 nucleotide sequence: TGTGCCAGCAGTTACATGGGTGAAGCTTTCTTT.

The table lists this clonotype with many counts. This sequence joins TRBV5-1 and TRBJ2-7, with D maybe TRBD2 (6 bases). The CDR3 sequence is 12 residues long. The V end was cut by 4 bases, the J end by 7 bases, with 12 bases between. Germline V gives CDR1 SGHRS, CDR2 YFSETQ. CDR3 nucleotide sequence: TGCGCCAGCAGCCCGACGGGGAGGGAGCAGTACTTC. Translation: CASSPTGREQYF.

In regard to this clonotype: Because the CDR3 is missing its conserved closing phenylalanine or tryptophan, this is likely a read error. The chain carries TRBV12-3 or TRBV12-4 and TRBJ1-2; D unresolved. V lost 6 bases, J lost 6 bases, and 14 bases lay in between. The CDR3 totals 13 residues. CDR3 DNA: TGTGCCAGCAGCTTTTGGGCGGATGATGGCTACACCAAC. It yields the protein CASSFWADDGYTN.

This clonotype has at least ten counts. This rearrangement joins TRBV5-1 to TRBJ2-5, with D perhaps given as TRBD1 or TRBD2 (5 bases each). Trimming took off 3 bases at V and 2 bases at J, with 14 bases between the two ends. CDR1 and CDR2 from the germline V gene are SGHRS and YFSETQ. The CDR3 spans 15 residues. CDR3 amino acids: CASSWSGGPQETQYF. The CDR3, as DNA: TGCGCCAGCAGCTGGTCTGGGGGACCTCAAGAGACCCAGTACTTC. Supplemented by reference TRBV5-1 and TRBJ2-5, the full variable domain reads KAGVTQTPRYLIKTRGQQVTLSCSPISGHRSVSWYQQTPGQGLQFLFEYFSETQRNKGNFPGRFSGRQFSNSRSEMNVSTLELGDSALYLCASSWSGGPQETQYFGPGTRLLVL.

This clonotype was counted many times. The V call is TRBV28, the J call TRBJ1-1, with D possibly matching TRBD1 (5 bases). The germline V and J ends were trimmed by 1 base and 6 bases, with 15 bases remaining between them. The V gene's germline CDR1 is MDHEN and CDR2 SYDVKM. The CDR3 runs 15 residues. The CDR3 sequence: CASSLSVGVRAEAFF. DNA for the CDR3: TGTGCCAGCAGTTTATCAGTGGGGGTAAGGGCTGAAGCTTTCTTT.

This clonotype was picked up a small number of times. A junction boundary mismatches the germline segment, possibly from a read error. V usage is TRBV2 and J usage is TRBJ1-5; D not certain. Germline V gives CDR1 SNHLY, CDR2 FYNNEI. The CDR3 is 13 amino acids. For the CDR3, the DNA is TGTGCCAGCAGACCGGGCCCCTCGCAGACCCAGAATTTT. This codes for CASRPGPSQTQNF.

Many counts were recorded for this clonotype. The chain employs TRBV5-6 and TRBJ1-2; D remains ambiguous. The CDR3 totals 15 residues. The V gene's germline CDR1 is SGHDT and CDR2 YYEEEE. The V gene lost 4 bases and the J gene lost 4 bases, with 17 bases spanning the gap. The CDR3 here is CASSPGNTRLYGYTF. Written as DNA, the CDR3 is TGTGCCAGCAGCCCCGGGAACACCAGACTCTATGGCTACACCTTC.

This clonotype was counted ten times or more. The chain is built from TRBV5-1 and TRBJ2-7; 10 positions match TRBD2. Germline CDR1 is SGHRS and CDR2 is YFSETQ. The CDR3 length is 17 residues. Trimming cost V 3 bases and J 0 bases; bases outside gene matches: 9. DNA of the CDR3: TGCGCCAGCAGCTCGCCCCTAGCGGGGGCGTTCTCCTACGAGCAGTACTTC. Its protein is CASSSPLAGAFSYEQYF.

This clonotype was found many times. The chain couples TRBV14 to TRBJ2-5, with 7 bases fitting TRBD2. J lost 0 bases, V lost 3 bases, and 7 bases had no gene match. Germline V CDR1 and CDR2: SGHDN, FVKESK. The CDR3 runs to 16 residues. CDR3 coding DNA: TGTGCCAGCAGCCATTGGCGCGGGGGATACCAAGAGACCCAGTACTTC. Amino acid sequence: CASSHWRGGYQETQYF.

This clonotype was recorded many times. The rearrangement links TRBV12-3 or TRBV12-4 to TRBJ2-3; D call uncertain. The CDR3 totals 14 residues. Trimming removed 1 base from V and 3 bases from J, with 8 bases in between. The CDR3 spells CASSLVLMTDTQYF. The CDR3 DNA reads TGTGCCAGCAGTTTAGTACTTATGACAGATACGCAGTATTTT.

This clonotype was counted many times. The chain carries TRBV5-1 and TRBJ2-2, with TRBD1 identical over 7 bases. The CDR3 covers 14 residues. V dropped 1 base and J dropped 7; count of bases not matched to a gene: 4. Germline CDR1 is SGHRS and CDR2 is YFSETQ. Written as DNA, the CDR3 is TGCGCCAGCAGCTTGCACAGGGGTAACGGGGAGCTGTTTTTT. This translates into CASSLHRGNGELFF.

This clonotype was detected many times. This chain connects TRBV7-7 to TRBJ2-1, with D perhaps TRBD1 or TRBD2 (5 bases each). The CDR3 spans 15 residues. CDR1 is SSHAT and CDR2 is FNYEAQ in the germline V gene (reference sequence). Trimming removed 2 bases at V and 0 bases at J, with 8 bases between. The CDR3 sequence: CASSLTRGSYNEQFF. CDR3 nucleotide sequence: TGTGCCAGCAGCTTAACTAGGGGCTCCTACAATGAGCAGTTCTTC.

This clonotype was observed many times. The chain employs TRBV12-3 or TRBV12-4 and TRBJ2-2; 8 bases match TRBD2. The CDR3 runs to 15 residues. Trimming cost V 5 bases and J 5 bases; bases outside gene matches: 7. CDR3 sequence (DNA): TGTGCCAGCAGTCCGGGGGGGCGGCGAACCGGGGAGCTGTTTTTT. Its translation: CASSPGGRRTGELFF.

Ten or more counts support this clonotype. This chain uses TRBV6-5 with TRBJ1-3, with D maybe TRBD1 (5 bases). CDR3 size: 17 residues. Trimming removed 5 bases from V and 0 bases from J, with 17 bases in between. CDR1 and CDR2 from the germline V gene are MNHEY and SVGAGI. The CDR3 sequence is CASSRDGTVSSGNTIYF. The DNA for the CDR3 is TGTGCCAGCAGTCGGGACGGAACTGTATCCTCTGGAAACACCATATATTTT.

This clonotype was observed a handful of times. The V gene is TRBV5-5, the J gene TRBJ1-5, with TRBD1 identical over 10 bases. The V and J ends lost 4 bases and 3 bases, in that order; junction bases with no gene match: 7. From germline, CDR1 is SGHKS and CDR2 YYEKEE (reference sequence). There are 16 residues in the CDR3. The CDR3 coding sequence is TGTGCCAGCAGCCCGCCCGGGACAGGGGTCAATCAGCCCCAGCATTTT. Translated, it gives CASSPPGTGVNQPQHF.

This clonotype appeared many times. J is TRBJ2-3 and V is TRBV15; TRBD2 might be the D (5 bases). Germline V gene data show CDR1 as LNHNV and CDR2 as YYDKDF (reference sequence). This CDR3 is 13 amino acids long. V dropped 0 bases and J dropped 6 bases, with 7 bases sitting between them. The CDR3 protein is CATSRDTGDTQYF. In DNA form, the CDR3 reads TGTGCCACCAGCAGAGATACGGGGGATACGCAGTATTTT.

This rearrangement joins TRBV20-1 to TRBJ1-2, with a tentative D call TRBD1 (5 bases). Looked up from germline, CDR1 is DFQATT and CDR2 is SNEGSKA (reference sequence). Trimming shortened V by 4 bases and J by 2 bases, and 11 bases separated the two germline ends. The CDR3 sequence is 13 residues long. The CDR3 DNA reads TGCAGTGCTAAAGGGGCTCTCAACTATGGCTACACCTTC. It encodes CSAKGALNYGYTF.

This clonotype was observed at least ten times. The chain uses TRBV7-2 and TRBJ1-4, with TRBD1 matching over 9 bases. The CDR3 has 15 amino acids. V lost 1 base and J lost 8; bases outside the gene matches: 5. CDR1 is SGHTA, CDR2 FQGNSA, per germline. The CDR3 coding sequence is TGTGCCAGCAGCTTAGGGGACAGGGAAGGGGAAAAACTGTTTTTT. Translation: CASSLGDREGEKLFF.

This clonotype appeared a few times. The V gene is TRBV12-5, the J gene TRBJ2-6, with no clear D. This CDR3 comprises 13 residues. V shed 7 bases and J shed 1 base, with 5 bases lying between them. The V gene's germline CDR1 is LGHNT and CDR2 FRNRAP. Here the CDR3 reads CASAQSGANVLTF. The CDR3 nucleotides read TGTGCTAGTGCCCAATCTGGGGCCAACGTCCTGACTTTC.

This clonotype was counted at least ten times. The chain links TRBV7-2 to TRBJ2-2; TRBD1 might be the D (6 bases). V lost 1 base and J 5 bases, leaving 11 bases between the germline ends. Per the germline V gene, CDR1 is SGHTA and CDR2 is FQGNSA. CDR3 length: 15 residues. The CDR3 sequence: CASSLGGGWTGELFF. The CDR3 DNA is TGTGCCAGCAGCTTAGGAGGGGGATGGACCGGGGAGCTGTTTTTT.

This clonotype was seen more than once but under ten times. This clone may be a read error of a much larger clone one base away. The J gene is TRBJ2-5, the V gene TRBV18; 7 bases fit TRBD2. Germline V gene data show CDR1 as KGHSH and CDR2 as LQKENI. This CDR3 is built from 14 residues. The CDR3 here is CASSITAGQENQYF. The CDR3 nucleotides are TGTGCCAGCTCAATAACAGCGGGGCAAGAGAACCAGTACTTC.